The 4 T cell receptor beta chains listed next were all sequenced from one sample in a study of CD8+ T cells in alopecia areata. cDNA prepared by RNA extraction and subsequent reverse transcription served as the template for sequencing. Data came from immunoSEQ multiplex PCR; TCRdb stores just in-frame clones and leaves some out. The repertoire holds about 110,000 clones, with approximately 54% as singletons. Treatment reported: oral pan-JAK inhibitor, 5-10 mg twice daily. Material: CD8+ T cells sorted from blood, obtained at week 24, from a patient treated with tofacitinib. Source of these receptors: a human donor with alopecia areata.

V gene TRBV18 combines with J gene TRBJ1-2; D gene ambiguous. CDR3 length: 15 residues. V lost 3 bases and J 4 bases, leaving 15 bases between the germline ends. CDR1 and CDR2 (germline): KGHSH, LQKENI. Here the CDR3 DNA reads TGTGCCAGCTCACCGAAGGAGCCCCTCCGCTATGGCTACACCTTC. The encoded protein is CASSPKEPLRYGYTF.

J is TRBJ2-7 and V is TRBV5-4; the D call may be TRBD1 or TRBD2 (5 bases each). The ends were cut back, 3 bases at V and 5 bases at J, with 18 bases in the middle. CDR3 length: 15 residues. Germline V CDR1 and CDR2: SGHNT, YYREEE (reference sequence). CDR3 residues: CASSSWGPKRNEQYF. CDR3 in DNA: TGTGCCAGCAGCTCCTGGGGCCCCAAGCGGAACGAGCAGTACTTC.

V and J are TRBV6-1 and TRBJ2-5; unclear D gene. The J call may be mistaken, given a closer DNA end match to TRBJ2-7. CDR1 is MNHNS, CDR2 SASEGT, per germline. The length of the CDR3 is 12 residues. CDR3 sequence: CASSDGSYEQYF. Here the CDR3 DNA reads TGTGCCAGCAGTGACGGATCCTACGAGCAGTACTTC.

V is TRBV2 and J is TRBJ1-1; D is possibly TRBD1 (5 bases). This CDR3 comprises 12 residues. V lost 1 base to trimming and J lost 10 bases, with 10 bases between them. Looked up from germline, CDR1 is SNHLY and CDR2 is FYNNEI. CDR3 protein: CASSEGEGRAFF. The DNA of the CDR3 is TGTGCCAGCAGTGAAGGGGAGGGGCGAGCTTTCTTT.